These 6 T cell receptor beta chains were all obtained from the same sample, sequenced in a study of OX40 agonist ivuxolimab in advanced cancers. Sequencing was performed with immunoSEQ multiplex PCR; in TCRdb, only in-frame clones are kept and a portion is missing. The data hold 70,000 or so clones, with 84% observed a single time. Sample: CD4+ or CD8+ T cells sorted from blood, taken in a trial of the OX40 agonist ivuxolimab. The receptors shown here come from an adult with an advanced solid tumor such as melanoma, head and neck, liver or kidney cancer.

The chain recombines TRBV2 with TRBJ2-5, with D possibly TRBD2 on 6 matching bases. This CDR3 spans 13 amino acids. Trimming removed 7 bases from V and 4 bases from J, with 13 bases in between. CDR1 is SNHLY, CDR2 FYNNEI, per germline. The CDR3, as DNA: TGTGCCAGCAAGTTGGGGGGAGGAGAGACCCAGTACTTC. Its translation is CASKLGGGETQYF.

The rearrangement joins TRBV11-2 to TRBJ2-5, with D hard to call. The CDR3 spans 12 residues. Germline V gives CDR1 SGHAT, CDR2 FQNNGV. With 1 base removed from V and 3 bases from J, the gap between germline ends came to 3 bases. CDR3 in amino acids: CASSLVEETQYF. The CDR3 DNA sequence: TGTGCCAGCAGCTTAGTAGAAGAGACCCAGTACTTC.

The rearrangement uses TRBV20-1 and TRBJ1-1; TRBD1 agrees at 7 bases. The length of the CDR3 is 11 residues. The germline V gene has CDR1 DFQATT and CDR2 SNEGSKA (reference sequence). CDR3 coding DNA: TGCAGGCAGGGGGGGTCAACTGAAGCTTTCTTT. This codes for CRQGGSTEAFF.

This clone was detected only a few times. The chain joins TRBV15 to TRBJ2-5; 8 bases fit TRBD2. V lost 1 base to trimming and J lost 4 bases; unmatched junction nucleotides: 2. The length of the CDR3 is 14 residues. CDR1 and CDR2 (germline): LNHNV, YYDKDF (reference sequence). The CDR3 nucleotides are TGTGCCACCAGCAGAGGCGGGGGGATAGAGACCCAGTACTTC. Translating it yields CATSRGGGIETQYF.

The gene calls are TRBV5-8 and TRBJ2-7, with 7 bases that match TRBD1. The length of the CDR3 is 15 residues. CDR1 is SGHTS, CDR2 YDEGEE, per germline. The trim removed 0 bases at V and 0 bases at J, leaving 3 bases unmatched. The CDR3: CASSLAGTVSYEQYF. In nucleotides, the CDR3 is TGTGCCAGCAGCTTGGCCGGGACAGTCTCCTACGAGCAGTACTTC.

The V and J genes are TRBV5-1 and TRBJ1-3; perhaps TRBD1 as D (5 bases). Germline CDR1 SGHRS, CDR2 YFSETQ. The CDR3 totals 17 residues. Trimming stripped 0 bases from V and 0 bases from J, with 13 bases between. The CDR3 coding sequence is TGCGCCAGCAGCTTGGGGACAAGCCTATCCTCTGGAAACACCATATATTTT. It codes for CASSLGTSLSSGNTIYF.